These T cell receptor beta chains were read from a single sample in a study of cytomegalovirus exposure and HLA in healthy donors. TCRdb's table, derived via immunoSEQ multiplex PCR, lists solely in-frame clones and lacks some. Among nearly 65,000 clones, approximately 71% were seen once, and the ten largest hold about 5.5%. The sample taken for sequencing was PBMCs. Receptors were obtained from a man aged 45-65 years in good health and CMV-seronegative. Both conserved end residues are part of each CDR3. Each record gives: V gene, D gene, clone size, J gene, CDR3 protein, CDR3 DNA. D genes are given only for firm matches. Clone size is stated in some rows and not others, as once, few, many or a class when expanded.

V: TRBV10-2; D: .; size: .; J: TRBJ1-2; CDR3: CASSEAGAKYGYTF; DNA: TGCGCCAGCAGTGAGGCAGGGGCAAAGTATGGCTACACCTTC
V: TRBV5-4; D: TRBD1; size: .; J: TRBJ1-1; CDR3: CASSPPGTGYTEAFF; DNA: TGTGCCAGCAGTCCCCCTGGGACAGGGTACACTGAAGCTTTCTTT
V: TRBV5-6; D: .; size: .; J: TRBJ1-1; CDR3: CASSLGVGGSDTEAFF; DNA: TGTGCCAGCAGCTTGGGGGTGGGGGGGAGCGACACTGAAGCTTTCTTT
V: TRBV4-2; D: .; size: medium-sized; J: TRBJ2-1; CDR3: CASSQEGGGAHEQFF; DNA: TGTGCCAGCAGCCAAGAAGGTGGGGGGGCTCATGAGCAGTTCTTC
V: TRBV5-5; D: TRBD2; size: .; J: TRBJ2-7; CDR3: CASSWGGTSPEQYF; DNA: TGTGCCAGCAGCTGGGGGGGGACTTCCCCCGAGCAGTACTTC
V: TRBV6-6; D: TRBD1; size: .; J: TRBJ1-2; CDR3: CASSYSGLRGQGYTF; DNA: TGTGCCAGCAGTTACTCTGGGTTAAGGGGGCAGGGCTACACCTTC
V: TRBV5-1; D: .; size: .; J: TRBJ1-1; CDR3: CASGSGQNTEAFF; DNA: TGCGCCAGCGGATCAGGGCAGAACACTGAAGCTTTCTTT
V: TRBV11-2; D: .; size: few; J: TRBJ2-7; CDR3: CASSWAPSREQYF; DNA: TGTGCCAGCAGCTGGGCCCCCTCTCGGGAGCAGTACTTC
V: TRBV11-3; D: TRBD1; size: .; J: TRBJ1-2; CDR3: CASRDREYGYTF; DNA: TGTGCCAGCCGGGACAGAGAATATGGCTACACCTTC
V: TRBV6-1; D: TRBD2; size: .; J: TRBJ2-3; CDR3: CASSETSGGATDKQYF; DNA: TGTGCCAGCAGTGAGACTAGCGGGGGGGCTACAGATAAGCAGTATTTT
V: TRBV6-7; D: TRBD2; size: medium-sized; J: TRBJ2-2; CDR3: CASSYSNVGGGTGELFF; DNA: TGTGCCAGCAGTTACTCGAATGTTGGGGGGGGGACCGGGGAGCTGTTTTTT
V: TRBV19; D: .; size: few; J: TRBJ1-1; CDR3: CASSIPPGAEAFF; DNA: TGTGCCAGTAGTATCCCCCCCGGGGCTGAAGCTTTCTTT
V: TRBV19; D: .; size: .; J: TRBJ1-1; CDR3: CASSTGINTEAFF; DNA: TGTGCCAGTAGTACCGGGATCAACACTGAAGCTTTCTTT
V: TRBV5-4; D: TRBD2; size: .; J: TRBJ2-7; CDR3: CASSLPQRGAPYEQYF; DNA: TGTGCCAGCAGCTTGCCCCAGCGGGGGGCCCCCTACGAGCAGTACTTC
V: TRBV7-9; D: .; size: .; J: TRBJ2-7; CDR3: CASSRGGSEQYF; DNA: TGTGCCAGCAGCCGAGGCGGCTCCGAGCAGTACTTC
V: TRBV6-1; D: TRBD1; size: .; J: TRBJ1-5; CDR3: CASSPGQSNQPQHF; DNA: TGTGCCAGCAGCCCGGGACAGAGCAATCAGCCCCAGCATTTT
V: TRBV5-4; D: .; size: .; J: TRBJ1-2; CDR3: CASSESQGLHYGYTF; DNA: TGTGCCAGCAGCGAGTCTCAGGGGCTCCACTATGGCTACACCTTC
V: TRBV30; D: .; size: .; J: TRBJ1-2; CDR3: CAWIPGLGYGYTF; DNA: TGTGCCTGGATTCCAGGGCTCGGCTATGGCTACACCTTC
V: TRBV4-2; D: .; size: .; J: TRBJ1-5; CDR3: CASSQETGSNQPQHF; DNA: TGTGCCAGCAGCCAAGAAACAGGTAGCAATCAGCCCCAGCATTTT
V: TRBV30; D: TRBD1; size: .; J: TRBJ2-7; CDR3: CASDRGPSEQYF; DNA: TGTGCCTCCGACAGGGGACCGTCCGAGCAGTACTTC
V: TRBV19; D: TRBD2; size: .; J: TRBJ2-1; CDR3: CASSIGAGVSYNEQFF; DNA: TGTGCCAGTAGTATAGGAGCGGGGGTTTCCTACAATGAGCAGTTCTTC
V: TRBV15; D: .; size: .; J: TRBJ2-7; CDR3: CATSRAPAHEQYF; DNA: TGTGCCACCAGCAGGGCCCCAGCGCACGAGCAGTACTTC
V: TRBV9; D: TRBD2; size: .; J: TRBJ2-1; CDR3: CASSGLAGGGRNEQFF; DNA: TGTGCCAGCAGCGGACTAGCGGGGGGGGGCCGGAATGAGCAGTTCTTC
V: TRBV27; D: .; size: few; J: TRBJ1-6; CDR3: CASSYDRRRSYNSPLHF; DNA: TGTGCCAGCAGCTATGACAGGCGCCGCTCCTATAATTCACCCCTCCACTTT
V: TRBV6-5; D: TRBD2; size: few; J: TRBJ2-7; CDR3: CASSLVGGGGDEQYF; DNA: TGTGCCAGCAGTTTAGTGGGCGGCGGGGGGGACGAGCAGTACTTC
V: TRBV30; D: TRBD2; size: .; J: TRBJ2-7; CDR3: CAWRRSSGAYEQYF; DNA: TGTGCCTGGAGGCGCTCTAGCGGGGCGTACGAGCAGTACTTC
V: TRBV7-3; D: TRBD1; size: .; J: TRBJ1-5; CDR3: CASSPQGQVSSNQPQHF; DNA: TGTGCCAGCAGCCCCCAGGGACAGGTTTCTAGCAATCAGCCCCAGCATTTT
V: TRBV2; D: .; size: .; J: TRBJ1-4; CDR3: CASSERQGSEKLFF; DNA: TGTGCCAGCAGTGAAAGGCAGGGGAGTGAAAAACTGTTTTTT
V: TRBV5-6; D: TRBD1; size: .; J: TRBJ2-7; CDR3: CASSLGGDRAHEQYF; DNA: TGTGCCAGCAGCTTGGGAGGGGACAGGGCCCACGAGCAGTACTTC
V: TRBV27; D: TRBD2; size: .; J: TRBJ2-3; CDR3: CASSLRRGGDTQYF; DNA: TGTGCCAGCAGTTTACGGCGGGGAGGGGATACGCAGTATTTT
V: TRBV6-5; D: .; size: .; J: TRBJ2-7; CDR3: CASSYTHLTENYEQYF; DNA: TGTGCCAGCAGTTATACCCACCTGACAGAAAACTACGAGCAGTACTTC
V: TRBV4-1; D: TRBD1; size: once; J: TRBJ1-1; CDR3: CASSRADRVNTEAFF; DNA: TGCGCCAGCAGCCGAGCGGACAGGGTGAACACTGAAGCTTTCTTT
V: TRBV9; D: TRBD2; size: .; J: TRBJ2-5; CDR3: CASSVAGGQETQYF; DNA: TGTGCCAGCAGCGTAGCGGGGGGCCAAGAGACCCAGTACTTC
V: TRBV7-8; D: .; size: .; J: TRBJ2-7; CDR3: CASSPSSYEQYF; DNA: TGTGCCAGCAGCCCAAGTTCCTACGAGCAGTACTTC
V: TRBV10-3; D: .; size: .; J: TRBJ2-1; CDR3: CAIAEPYNEQFF; DNA: TGTGCCATCGCGGAACCGTACAATGAGCAGTTCTTC
V: TRBV25-1; D: .; size: .; J: TRBJ2-2; CDR3: CASSPETVTGELFF; DNA: TGTGCCAGCAGTCCAGAGACAGTAACCGGGGAGCTGTTTTTT